Each of the 16 T cell receptor beta chains below was sequenced from the same sample in a study of T cell changes during pregnancy in multiple sclerosis. TCRdb keeps only in-frame clones here, not all; method: immunoSEQ multiplex PCR. The sample lists 40,000 to 50,000 clones; approximately 92% were seen once. The sample consisted of CD4+ T cells from peripheral blood mononuclear cells, taken after pregnancy. The receptors here all came from a female donor in good health, enrolled as a control in a pregnancy study.

V is TRBV2 and J is TRBJ2-3; 8 positions match TRBD1. Trimming removed 4 bases from V and 5 bases from J; junction bases left unmatched: 8. Germline V lookup: CDR1 SNHLY, CDR2 FYNNEI. CDR3 length: 15 residues. Written as DNA, the CDR3 is TGTGCCAGCAGTGTTATTCAGGGGGCTGGAGATACGCAGTATTTT. It specifies CASSVIQGAGDTQYF.

The chain is built from TRBV4-2 and TRBJ1-2; 9 positions agree with TRBD1. Germline CDR1 reads LGHNA; CDR2 reads YNFKEQ. The junction had 10 bases not matched to a gene; V was cut back by 0 bases and J by 5 bases. The CDR3 spans 17 residues. This CDR3 is CASSQEGGRQGGYGYTF. For the CDR3, the DNA is TGTGCCAGCAGCCAAGAAGGGGGGAGACAGGGGGGTTATGGCTACACCTTC.

The chain is built from TRBV19 and TRBJ1-5; the D gene is possibly TRBD1 (6 bases). Germline V gene data show CDR1 as LNHDA and CDR2 as SQIVND (reference sequence). CDR3 length: 16 residues. Trimming pared 2 bases from V and 0 bases from J, leaving 11 bases between. In nucleotides, the CDR3 is TGTGCCAGTAGTATACAAGGGGGGGGTAGCAATCAGCCCCAGCATTTT. Protein product: CASSIQGGGSNQPQHF.

This clone was observed a few times. V and J are TRBV19 and TRBJ1-1; unclear D gene. The CDR3 has 15 residues. V shed 3 bases and J shed 0 bases, with 11 bases lying between them. CDR1 is LNHDA and CDR2 is SQIVND in the germline V gene (reference sequence). The CDR3: CASSILGGMNTEAFF. Written as DNA, the CDR3 is TGTGCCAGTAGTATTTTGGGAGGAATGAACACTGAAGCTTTCTTT.

This rearrangement joins TRBV6-7 to TRBJ1-6, with D possibly being TRBD1 (6 bases). TRBV6-7 is recorded as an ORF, its role being uncertain. V was pared by 0 bases and J by 1 base, with 7 bases between. The CDR3 totals 16 residues. CDR3 region: CASSYSQGSYNSPLHF. As DNA, the CDR3 is TGTGCCAGCAGTTACTCACAGGGTTCCTATAATTCACCCCTCCACTTT.

The V gene is TRBV9, the J gene TRBJ2-6; D ambiguous. Looked up from germline, CDR1 is SGDLS and CDR2 is YYNGEE. The CDR3 contains 14 residues. V was shortened by 0 bases and J by 4 bases, with 5 bases between the two germline ends. The CDR3 reads CASSVVAGANVLTF. CDR3 DNA: TGTGCCAGCAGCGTAGTGGCAGGGGCCAACGTCCTGACTTTC.

The chain is built from TRBV2 and TRBJ1-1; 8 bases are a match to TRBD1. Germline CDR1 SNHLY, CDR2 FYNNEI. There are 15 residues in the CDR3. Losses at the gene ends were 1 base for V and 0 bases for J; bases not matched to a gene: 1. The chain's CDR3 is CASSEGTGLNTEAFF. The CDR3 DNA reads as TGTGCCAGCAGTGAAGGGACAGGGTTGAACACTGAAGCTTTCTTT.

The chain links TRBV28 to TRBJ2-7; TRBD2 matches at 12 bases. V lost 5 bases, J lost 4 bases, and 33 bases stayed unmatched. The CDR3 is 24 residues long. The germline gives CDR1 MDHEN, CDR2 SYDVKM. In DNA form, the CDR3 reads TGTGCCAGCAGTCCAATGCGCAGGGGGCGACATGGACTAGCGGGAAATCCCAAACCTTACGAGCAGTACTTC. It encodes CASSPMRRGRHGLAGNPKPYEQYF.

This sequence joins TRBV15 and TRBJ1-3, with D unresolved. Germline-derived CDR1 and CDR2 are LNHNV and YYDKDF (reference sequence). The CDR3 runs to 12 residues. The V end was cut by 4 bases, the J end by 3 bases, with 4 bases between. The CDR3 is CATSIYGNTIYF. The CDR3 DNA sequence: TGTGCCACCAGCATTTATGGAAACACCATATATTTT.

The rearrangement joins TRBV19 to TRBJ1-1, with D uncertain. Looked up from germline, CDR1 is LNHDA and CDR2 is SQIVND (reference sequence). V lost 8 bases to trimming and J lost 5 bases, with 21 bases between them. CDR3 size: 15 residues. The CDR3 bases are TGTGCCAGTGGCTACTCAGAGTATTGGAGGACTGAAGCTTTCTTT. Translating it yields CASGYSEYWRTEAFF.

V usage is TRBV18 and J usage is TRBJ2-3; 12 bases map to TRBD2. Germline CDR1 is KGHSH and CDR2 is LQKENI. CDR3 length equals 16 residues. V was pared by 4 bases and J by 2 bases, with 4 bases of the junction left unmatched. The CDR3 loop is CASSRRTSGNTDTQYF. CDR3 bases: TGTGCCAGCTCACGGAGGACTAGCGGGAACACAGATACGCAGTATTTT.

This rearrangement joins TRBV19 to TRBJ1-5; no reliable D call. V was cut by 7 bases and J by 0 bases, with 13 bases left in between. The CDR3 is 15 residues long. Germline assignment: CDR1 LNHDA and CDR2 SQIVND (reference sequence). The CDR3 DNA reads TGTGCCAGTATTGCTGCGGAAGGTAGCAATCAGCCCCAGCATTTT. As protein: CASIAAEGSNQPQHF. The complete variable domain, with remaining parts taken from reference TRBV19 and TRBJ1-5, reads DGGITQSPKYLFRKEGQNVTLSCEQNLNHDAMYWYRQDPGQGLRLIYYSQIVNDFQKGDIAEGYSVSREKKESFPLTVTSAQKNPTAFYLCASIAAEGSNQPQHFGDGTRLSIL.

J is TRBJ1-4 and V is TRBV4-1; 10 positions agree with TRBD1. This CDR3 region has 13 residues. J lost 8 bases, V lost 6 bases, and 3 bases had no gene match. Per the germline V gene, CDR1 is MGHRA and CDR2 is YSYEKL. For the CDR3, the DNA is TGCGCCAGCAGAGGGACAGGGGAAGAAAAACTGTTTTTT. It codes for CASRGTGEEKLFF.

The J gene is TRBJ2-7, the V gene TRBV4-2; TRBD2 aligns across 10 bases. CDR3 size: 16 residues. Germline CDR1 is LGHNA and CDR2 is YNFKEQ. The V segment lost 1 base and the J segment 1 base; nucleotides outside the gene matches: 4. CDR3: CASSQAPAGGSYEQYF. The CDR3 DNA reads as TGTGCCAGCAGCCAAGCCCCAGCGGGAGGGTCCTACGAGCAGTACTTC.

This rearrangement joins TRBV20-1 to TRBJ2-1; D is ambiguous. The ends were cut back, 3 bases at V and 3 bases at J, with 3 bases in the middle. The CDR3 extends over 11 amino acids. Germline lookup yields CDR1 DFQATT and CDR2 SNEGSKA (reference sequence). The CDR3 reads CSASGYNEQFF. The CDR3 nucleotides read TGCAGTGCTAGCGGCTACAATGAGCAGTTCTTC.

The chain links TRBV5-4 to TRBJ1-2, with no clear D. There are 13 residues in the CDR3. Germline V gene data show CDR1 as SGHNT and CDR2 as YYREEE (reference sequence). V lost 0 bases and J 7 bases, leaving 10 bases between the germline ends. CDR3 nucleotides: TGTGCCAGCAGCTTGGCCGGAGGCCGTGGCTACACCTTC. Its translation: CASSLAGGRGYTF.